This entry concerns a single T cell receptor (beta chain). Some clones are missing from TCRdb's copy, which holds only in-frame ones; the method was immunoSEQ multiplex PCR. The data contain some 120,000 clones, 75% to 90% of them seen just once; the ten biggest clones take up around 17%. These data come from a study of blood T cell repertoires in COVID-19. Study information: Italy, Spain and the United States were the sources of the convalescent and acute COVID-19 samples. PBMCs, B-cell-depleted T cells, or T cells were the source of the cDNA or gDNA that made up the material.

The clonotype originates from a woman in her forties or fifties who had recovered from COVID-19. Sequencing used peripheral blood.

CDR3 sequence reads: CASSRTGGTYNEQFF. The CDR3 DNA follows: TGTGCCAGCAGCCGCACAGGGGGAACATACAATGAGCAGTTCTTC. The rearrangement joins TRBV11-2 to TRBJ2-1, with TRBD1 matching 8 bases. The length of the CDR3 is 15 residues. J lost 4 bases, V lost 5 bases, and 7 bases had no gene match. Germline CDR1 reads SGHAT; CDR2 reads FQNNGV.